Below, 30 T cell receptor beta chains from the same sample are listed, as sequenced in a study of graft-versus-host responses after intestinal transplantation. No antigen is known for these receptors. Repertoires were generated with immunoSEQ multiplex PCR, while TCRdb's copy carries only in-frame clones and drops some. The sample contains some 90,000 clones, roughly 92% of which appear only once. The specimen comprised unstimulated CD4+ T cells sorted from spleen or lymph node cells, sampled before intestinal transplant. All receptors derive from a human donor who received an intestinal transplant.

This clone was found once. The chain joins TRBV4-1 to TRBJ2-3, with 9 bases lining up with TRBD1. The CDR3 spans 16 residues. In germline, CDR1 is MGHRA, CDR2 YSYEKL. The V gene end was trimmed by 2 bases and the J gene end by 6 bases; junction bases not matched to a gene: 9. CDR3 DNA: TGCGCCAGCAGCCAAACAGACAGGGGGGGAGTCGATACGCAGTATTTT. Translation gives CASSQTDRGGVDTQYF.

A single count supports this clone. This chain connects TRBV10-3 to TRBJ2-3, with 8 bases matching TRBD2. Germline V gene data show CDR1 as ENHRY and CDR2 as SYGVKD. The CDR3 contains 16 residues. The ends lost 4 bases at V and 0 bases at J; junction bases unmatched: 6. CDR3 protein: CAISVAGGLSTDTQYF. CDR3 bases: TGTGCCATCAGTGTGGCGGGAGGACTGAGCACAGATACGCAGTATTTT.

V gene TRBV14 combines with J gene TRBJ1-1; no definite D call. The V and J ends lost 1 base and 2 bases respectively, with 5 bases between them. The CDR3 contains 13 residues. Germline V gene sequence: CDR1 SGHDN, CDR2 FVKESK. CDR3 loop: CASSQARNTEAFF. CDR3 DNA sequence: TGTGCCAGCAGCCAAGCCCGTAACACTGAAGCTTTCTTT.

This chain joins TRBV18 and TRBJ2-1; TRBD1 is a possible D gene (6 bases). The germline CDR1 and CDR2 sequences are KGHSH and LQKENI. V was pared by 9 bases and J by 1 base, with 19 bases between. This CDR3 contains 16 residues. In nucleotides, the CDR3 is TGTGCCAGTTCCGGAACTGGGACACAATCCTACAATGAGCAGTTCTTC. Its protein is CASSGTGTQSYNEQFF.

The chain recombines TRBV19 with TRBJ2-1; 11 bases align to TRBD2. The CDR3 is 17 residues long. Unmatched junction bases numbered 8, after V lost 3 bases and J lost 4 bases. The germline gives CDR1 LNHDA, CDR2 SQIVND (reference sequence). The CDR3 nucleotides read TGTGCCAGTAGTATTGTGTCGGGACTAGCGGCATACAATGAGCAGTTCTTC. It translates to CASSIVSGLAAYNEQFF.

This chain joins TRBV11-3 and TRBJ1-3; 7 bases line up with TRBD1. V was clipped by 2 bases and J by 2 bases; unmatched bases: 6. This CDR3 is 16 amino acids long. In germline, CDR1 is SGHNT, CDR2 YENEEA. The CDR3 sequence: CASSLRAQGTGNTIYF. CDR3 coding DNA: TGTGCCAGCAGCTTACGAGCACAGGGGACTGGAAACACCATATATTTT.

This chain links TRBV7-9 with TRBJ1-1, with a possible D match to TRBD1 (5 bases). Trimming pared 5 bases from V and 3 bases from J, leaving 13 bases between. Germline V gene sequence: CDR1 SEHNR, CDR2 FQNEAQ (reference sequence). The CDR3 totals 14 residues. DNA for the CDR3: TGTGCCAGCAGCCCGACAGACGGGCACACTGAAGCTTTCTTT. It codes for CASSPTDGHTEAFF. Combining the CDR3 with reference TRBV7-9 and TRBJ1-1 gives the whole variable domain DTGVSQNPRHKITKRGQNVTFRCDPISEHNRLYWYRQTLGQGPEFLTYFQNEAQLEKSRLLSDRFSAERPKGSFSTLEIQRTEQGDSAMYLCASSPTDGHTEAFFGQGTRLTVV.

As DNA, the CDR3 is TGTGCCAGCTCACCCGGGACGGGAGAGACCCAGTACTTC. It is translated as CASSPGTGETQYF. This chain links TRBV18 with TRBJ2-5; either TRBD1 or TRBD2 may fit D (5 bases each). Germline values: CDR1 KGHSH, CDR2 LQKENI. The CDR3 has 13 amino acids. The V and J ends lost 3 bases and 4 bases respectively, with 9 bases between them.

This chain connects TRBV10-2 to TRBJ2-1, with D possibly being TRBD1 (6 bases). Germline CDR1 and CDR2: WSHSY and SAAADI. This CDR3 is 12 amino acids long. V was cut by 6 bases and J by 7 bases, with 10 bases left in between. The CDR3 spells CASSDRTNEQFF. The CDR3 DNA is TGCGCCAGCAGCGACAGGACGAATGAGCAGTTCTTC.

The chain employs TRBV5-1 and TRBJ2-3; no definite D call. The CDR3 loop spans 13 amino acids. Trimming pared 1 base from V and 6 bases from J, leaving 9 bases between. Germline values: CDR1 SGHRS, CDR2 YFSETQ. CDR3 nucleotides: TGCGCCAGCAGCTTGTATGGGCCGGATACGCAGTATTTT. Translated, it gives CASSLYGPDTQYF. Combining the CDR3 with reference TRBV5-1 and TRBJ2-3 gives the whole variable domain KAGVTQTPRYLIKTRGQQVTLSCSPISGHRSVSWYQQTPGQGLQFLFEYFSETQRNKGNFPGRFSGRQFSNSRSEMNVSTLELGDSALYLCASSLYGPDTQYFGPGTRLTVL.

The chain uses TRBV27 and TRBJ2-2; D unclear. The V gene's germline CDR1 is MNHEY and CDR2 SMNVEV (reference sequence). Trimming stripped 5 bases from V and 6 bases from J, with 10 bases between. The CDR3 loop spans 13 amino acids. CDR3 in DNA: TGTGCCAGCAGTCGACAAAGGGCCGGGGAGCTGTTTTTT. It specifies CASSRQRAGELFF.

The chain joins TRBV28 to TRBJ2-7, with D possibly TRBD2 on 6 matching bases. Trimming took 8 bases from V and 4 from J, leaving 12 bases between them. The CDR3 is 12 amino acids. Germline V gene lookup returns CDR1 MDHEN and CDR2 SYDVKM. DNA of the CDR3: TGTGCCAGCGGAGGGCCATTATACGAGCAGTACTTC. It encodes CASGGPLYEQYF.

V and J are TRBV9 and TRBJ2-1, with D perhaps TRBD1 (6 bases). Trimming removed 0 bases from V and 5 bases from J, with 9 bases in between. CDR3 length: 14 amino acids. Germline V gives CDR1 SGDLS, CDR2 YYNGEE. This CDR3 reads CASSVVSGDNEQFF. The CDR3 DNA sequence: TGTGCCAGCAGCGTAGTTTCAGGGGACAATGAGCAGTTCTTC.

On this clone itself: Within the sample, other DNA sequences also encode this same CDR3. The chain joins TRBV9 to TRBJ1-1; no reliable D call. The germline V gene has CDR1 SGDLS and CDR2 YYNGEE. This CDR3 has 13 residues. V dropped 1 base and J dropped 1 base, with 5 bases sitting between them. CDR3 residues: CASSVKGNTEAFF. The CDR3 DNA reads TGTGCCAGCAGCGTAAAAGGGAACACTGAAGCTTTCTTT.

This clone was seen just once. The V gene is TRBV11-3, the J gene TRBJ2-3; TRBD2 is a possible D gene (8 bases). The CDR3 totals 16 residues. The V gene lost 5 bases and the J gene lost 6 bases, with 21 bases spanning the gap. Germline CDR1 SGHNT, CDR2 YENEEA. CDR3 amino acids: CASSAGTVSGIDTQYF. In DNA form, the CDR3 reads TGTGCCAGCAGCGCCGGGACAGTTAGCGGGATTGATACGCAGTATTTT.

The rearrangement joins TRBV5-1 to TRBJ2-7; D remains unclear. Trimming pared 0 bases from V and 2 bases from J, leaving 6 bases between. CDR1 is SGHRS and CDR2 is YFSETQ in the germline V gene. The CDR3 has 13 residues. CDR3 bases: TGCGCCAGCAGCTTGGGACCGGCCTACGAGCAGTACTTC. The encoded protein is CASSLGPAYEQYF.

The genes are TRBV5-1 and TRBJ2-2; possibly TRBD1 for D (6 bases). Trimming cost V 7 bases and J 0 bases, with 13 bases left between them. CDR3 length: 15 amino acids. The V gene's germline CDR1 is SGHRS and CDR2 YFSETQ. CDR3 sequence: CASWPGQSNTGELFF. CDR3 coding DNA: TGCGCCAGCTGGCCGGGACAATCGAACACCGGGGAGCTGTTTTTT.

The V gene is TRBV9, the J gene TRBJ2-5; TRBD2 matches 9 bases. The V and J ends lost 0 bases and 5 bases, in that order; junction bases with no gene match: 14. Germline V lookup: CDR1 SGDLS, CDR2 YYNGEE. The CDR3 runs to 18 residues. The CDR3 sequence is CASSVGRAGGGFGETQYF. CDR3 nucleotides: TGTGCCAGCAGCGTAGGGAGAGCGGGAGGAGGTTTTGGGGAGACCCAGTACTTC.

The J gene is TRBJ2-4, the V gene TRBV4-1; 8 bases fit TRBD2. J gave up 0 bases and V 0 bases, and 10 bases lay outside the gene matches. CDR1 and CDR2 from the germline V gene are MGHRA and YSYEKL. This CDR3 is built from 19 residues. The DNA of the CDR3 is TGCGCCAGCAGCCAAGATCAGACTAGCGACCGTCTAGCCAAAAACATTCAGTACTTC. As protein: CASSQDQTSDRLAKNIQYF.

The V gene is TRBV7-9, the J gene TRBJ1-2; no firm D call. Trimming pared 1 base from V and 1 base from J, leaving 10 bases between. This CDR3 spans 15 amino acids. Germline V gene data show CDR1 as SEHNR and CDR2 as FQNEAQ (reference sequence). For the CDR3, the DNA is TGTGCCAGCAGCTTAGGTAGTACGGGTAACTATGGCTACACCTTC. Its protein is CASSLGSTGNYGYTF. Combining the CDR3 with reference TRBV7-9 and TRBJ1-2 gives the whole variable domain DTGVSQNPRHKITKRGQNVTFRCDPISEHNRLYWYRQTLGQGPEFLTYFQNEAQLEKSRLLSDRFSAERPKGSFSTLEIQRTEQGDSAMYLCASSLGSTGNYGYTFGSGTRLTVV.

The chain has TRBV18 and TRBJ2-5; a weak D match, TRBD2 (6 bases). The germline V gene encodes CDR1 KGHSH and CDR2 LQKENI. Trimming shortened V by 2 bases and J by 5 bases, and 12 bases separated the two germline ends. The CDR3 is 14 amino acids. CDR3 sequence: CASSPSTGEETQYF. CDR3 DNA sequence: TGTGCCAGCTCACCAAGTACGGGAGAGGAGACCCAGTACTTC.

The genes are TRBV19 and TRBJ2-1; 7 positions match TRBD2. Germline values: CDR1 LNHDA, CDR2 SQIVND (reference sequence). V lost 4 bases to trimming and J lost 1 base; unmatched junction nucleotides: 4. The CDR3 is 15 amino acids. The CDR3 DNA is TGTGCCAGTAGTAGGGGAGGGCAGTCCTACAATGAGCAGTTCTTC. It is translated as CASSRGGQSYNEQFF.

The chain couples TRBV5-1 to TRBJ2-7; TRBD2 might be the D (5 bases). This CDR3 contains 15 residues. CDR1 is SGHRS and CDR2 is YFSETQ in the germline V gene. Trimming removed 4 bases at V and 5 bases at J, with 19 bases between. The CDR3 coding sequence is TGCGCCAGCAGCCGAACGCGCCCTGAGGGAGACGAGCAGTACTTC. This encodes CASSRTRPEGDEQYF.

The J gene is TRBJ1-1, the V gene TRBV2; perhaps TRBD1 as D (6 bases). Trimming shortened V by 7 bases and J by 0 bases, and 15 bases separated the two germline ends. This CDR3 is built from 15 residues. Germline lookup yields CDR1 SNHLY and CDR2 FYNNEI. In nucleotides, the CDR3 is TGTGCCAGCACCGAGGGGGATATGATGAACACTGAAGCTTTCTTT. Translated: CASTEGDMMNTEAFF.

The chain employs TRBV18 and TRBJ2-5; the match to TRBD2 covers 7 bases. V shed 6 bases, J shed 2 bases, and the junction held 6 bases outside the gene matches. Germline V gene data show CDR1 as KGHSH and CDR2 as LQKENI. CDR3 length: 14 residues. The CDR3 loop reads CASSRLAAQETQYF. As DNA, the CDR3 is TGTGCCAGCTCCCGACTAGCAGCTCAAGAGACCCAGTACTTC. The whole variable domain, remainder taken from reference TRBV18 and TRBJ2-5, is NAGVMQNPRHLVRRRGQEARLRCSPMKGHSHVYWYRQLPEEGLKFMVYLQKENIIDESGMPKERFSAEFPKEGPSILRIQQVVRGDSAAYFCASSRLAAQETQYFGPGTRLLVL.

The chain recombines TRBV19 with TRBJ1-1, with unresolved D. The CDR3 loop spans 13 amino acids. CDR1 is LNHDA, CDR2 SQIVND, per germline (reference sequence). V lost 3 bases, J lost 8 bases, and 13 bases lay in between. This CDR3 is CASSITRESEAFF. The CDR3 DNA reads TGTGCCAGTAGTATCACTCGGGAGAGCGAAGCTTTCTTT. Full variable domain (missing parts from reference TRBV19 and TRBJ1-1): DGGITQSPKYLFRKEGQNVTLSCEQNLNHDAMYWYRQDPGQGLRLIYYSQIVNDFQKGDIAEGYSVSREKKESFPLTVTSAQKNPTAFYLCASSITRESEAFFGQGTRLTVV.

The rearrangement links TRBV7-7 to TRBJ1-1, with a weak D call TRBD1 (6 bases). CDR1 is SSHAT, CDR2 FNYEAQ, per germline (reference sequence). V gave up 1 base and J gave up 6 bases, with 21 bases separating them. The CDR3 is 17 residues long. CDR3 sequence: CASSLGVYRVSSAEAFF. CDR3 DNA sequence: TGTGCCAGCAGCTTAGGAGTTTACAGGGTATCCAGCGCTGAAGCTTTCTTT.

J is TRBJ1-1 and V is TRBV5-3; D call uncertain. TRBV5-3 is recorded as an ORF, its role being uncertain. Trimming cost V 4 bases and J 4 bases, with 14 bases left between them. This CDR3 has 14 residues. CDR3 nucleotide sequence: TGTGCCAGAAGCGTGACGTGGGAGGTCACTGAAGCTTTCTTT. The encoded protein is CARSVTWEVTEAFF.

A single count supports this clone. The chain has TRBV7-7 and TRBJ2-3, with 8 bases matching TRBD1. The length of the CDR3 is 15 residues. After removal of 1 base from V and 3 bases from J, the junction contained 3 bases not matched to a gene. CDR1 is SSHAT and CDR2 is FNYEAQ in the germline V gene (reference sequence). Here the CDR3 DNA reads TGTGCCAGCAGCTTAGGGGACAGGTCGACAGATACGCAGTATTTT. This sequence encodes CASSLGDRSTDTQYF.

V usage is TRBV7-2 and J usage is TRBJ1-1, with D unresolved. The germline V gene has CDR1 SGHTA and CDR2 FQGNSA. This CDR3 region has 16 residues. V was clipped by 1 base and J by 0 bases, with 12 bases between them. This CDR3 is CASSLGDLGLNTEAFF. CDR3 in DNA: TGTGCCAGCAGCTTAGGTGATTTGGGCCTGAACACTGAAGCTTTCTTT. The variable domain in full, with the rest retrieved from reference TRBV7-2 and TRBJ1-1, is GAGVSQSPSNKVTEKGKDVELRCDPISGHTALYWYRQSLGQGLEFLIYFQGNSAPDKSGLPSDRFSAERTGGSVSTLTIQRTQQEDSAVYLCASSLGDLGLNTEAFFGQGTRLTVV.